This T cell receptor beta chain appears in the sequencing data of a study of blood T cell repertoires in COVID-19. Study details: The analysed material was cDNA or gDNA that came from T cells, B-cell-depleted T cells, or PBMCs.

All enrollees were roughly 18 to 89 years old and from under 25 US areas. Cohorts were based on clinical histories the participants reported. Trimming at V came to 6 bases and at J to 5 bases, leaving 6 bases not matched to a gene. Germline-derived CDR1 and CDR2 are MNHEY and SVGAGI. This CDR3 is built from 14 residues. Assay used: immunoSEQ multiplex PCR; TCRdb lists only in-frame clones, some missing. The sample lists 150,000 to 200,000 clones; 65% to 85% were seen once. The chain employs TRBV6-5 and TRBJ2-3, with 9 bases lining up with TRBD2. The clonotype originates from a man aged 40-49 years who had recovered from COVID-19. The sequenced sample consisted of PBMCs or T cells enriched from blood (not recorded which). The DNA of the CDR3 is TGTGCCAGCAGGTTAGCGGGGGAAGGAGATACGCAGTATTTT. This encodes CASRLAGEGDTQYF.